This T cell receptor (beta chain) appears in the sequencing data of a study of control samples from healthy donors and cancer patients (TCRdb year 2020). Libraries were prepared through the immunoSEQ multiplex PCR assay. Entries here come from immuneACCESS through TCRdb and include only in-frame sequences with V and J called. Some clones fail to appear in such tables; in the studies checked, an unresolved V gene covers under half of the shortfall, and the cause of the remainder is unknown. Within this sample are around 250,000 clones, with about 80% of them counted one time only. Together, the top ten hold about an eighth of the sample. Looking up the germline V gene yields CDR1 SGHRS and CDR2 YFSETQ. V loses 0 bases, J loses 10 bases, and the germline ends lie 14 bases apart. The CDR3 measures 14 amino acids from cysteine to phenylalanine. Only the CDR3 DNA stays, 42 bases, in frame from base 1.

Points on this clone: No antigen is known for it. No base quality information exists; no much larger clone differs at one position.

The V and J segments used are TRBV5-1 and TRBJ2-1; 5 matching bases give a weak D call of TRBD2. The clonotype comes from an older woman with lung cancer. Sequencing was done on a sample of PBMCs. The DNA sequence follows: TGCGCCAGCAGCTTGGCTGCGGGCTCGACGGAGCAGTTCTTC. It translates to CASSLAAGSTEQFF.